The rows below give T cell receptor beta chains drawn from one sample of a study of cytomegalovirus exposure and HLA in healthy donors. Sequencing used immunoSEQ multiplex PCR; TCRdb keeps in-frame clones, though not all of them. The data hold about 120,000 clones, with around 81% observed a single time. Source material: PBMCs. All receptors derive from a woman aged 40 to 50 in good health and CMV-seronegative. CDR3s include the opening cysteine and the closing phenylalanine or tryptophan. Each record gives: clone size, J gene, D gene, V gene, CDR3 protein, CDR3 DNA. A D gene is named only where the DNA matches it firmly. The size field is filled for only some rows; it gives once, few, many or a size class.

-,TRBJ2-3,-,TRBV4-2,CASSQGSLADTQYF,TGTGCCAGCAGCCAAGGGAGCCTCGCGGATACGCAGTATTTT
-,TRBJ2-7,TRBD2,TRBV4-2,CASSSVLAGLLSEQYF,TGTGCCAGCAGCTCCGTTTTAGCGGGACTGCTATCCGAGCAGTACTTC
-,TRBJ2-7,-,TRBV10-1,CASSEAGAGEQYF,TGCGCCAGCAGTGAGGCGGGGGCTGGCGAGCAGTACTTC
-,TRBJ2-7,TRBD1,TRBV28,CASSLVYIGTGSHEQYF,TGTGCCAGCAGCCTAGTTTATATCGGGACAGGGAGCCACGAGCAGTACTTC
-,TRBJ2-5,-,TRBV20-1,CSPRRAETQYF,TGCAGCCCGAGGAGGGCCGAGACCCAGTACTTC
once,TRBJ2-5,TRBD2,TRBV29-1,CSVAGTSQETQYF,TGCAGCGTGGCCGGGACTAGTCAAGAGACCCAGTACTTC
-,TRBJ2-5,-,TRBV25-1,CASSEGVEQETQYF,TGTGCCAGCAGTGAGGGCGTCGAACAAGAGACCCAGTACTTC
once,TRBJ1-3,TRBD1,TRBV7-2,CASSYRQGAGNTIYF,TGTGCCAGCAGCTATCGACAGGGGGCTGGAAACACCATATATTTT
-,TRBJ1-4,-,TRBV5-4,CASSSKSPGRSGEKLFF,TGTGCCAGCAGCTCGAAAAGCCCAGGGAGGAGTGGTGAAAAACTGTTTTTT
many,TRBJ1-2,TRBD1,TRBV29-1,CSVDMGTGLVGGYTF,TGCAGCGTTGATATGGGGACAGGGCTTGTGGGTGGCTACACCTTC
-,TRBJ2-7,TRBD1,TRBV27,CASRRTGGSYEQYF,TGTGCCAGCAGAAGGACAGGGGGCTCCTACGAGCAGTACTTC
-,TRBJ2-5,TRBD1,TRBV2,CASSIRDRGTETQYF,TGTGCCAGCAGTATACGGGACAGGGGAACAGAGACCCAGTACTTC
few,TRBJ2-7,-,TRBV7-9,CASSLKVGGSHEQYF,TGTGCCAGCAGCTTGAAGGTGGGGGGTTCCCACGAGCAGTACTTC
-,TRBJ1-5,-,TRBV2,CASRENRGNQPQHF,TGTGCCAGCAGGGAAAACAGGGGCAATCAGCCCCAGCATTTT
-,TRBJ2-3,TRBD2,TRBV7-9,CASSQKPLLAGGTDTQYF,TGTGCCAGCAGCCAAAAGCCCCTACTAGCGGGGGGCACAGATACGCAGTATTTT
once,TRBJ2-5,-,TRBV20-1,CSASLGGTQYF,TGCAGTGCTAGTTTGGGGGGGACCCAGTACTTC
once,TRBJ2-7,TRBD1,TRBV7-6,CASSGQGREQYF,TGTGCCAGCAGCGGACAGGGGCGCGAGCAGTACTTC
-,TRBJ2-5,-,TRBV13,CASSLELQDGTQYF,TGTGCCAGCAGCTTAGAGCTCCAGGATGGGACCCAGTACTTC
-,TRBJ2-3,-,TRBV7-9,CASSLSGAINTDTQYF,TGTGCCAGCAGCTTATCAGGGGCTATCAACACAGATACGCAGTATTTT
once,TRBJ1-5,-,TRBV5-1,CASSLDDPGQPQHF,TGCGCCAGCAGCTTGGATGATCCAGGCCAGCCCCAGCATTTT
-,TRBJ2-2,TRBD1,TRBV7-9,CASSLLFVWDSLTGELFF,TGTGCCAGCAGCTTACTATTTGTTTGGGACAGTTTGACCGGGGAGCTGTTTTTT
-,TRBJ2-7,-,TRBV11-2,CASSHFTGTSYEQYF,TGTGCCAGCAGCCACTTTACAGGGACCTCCTACGAGCAGTACTTC